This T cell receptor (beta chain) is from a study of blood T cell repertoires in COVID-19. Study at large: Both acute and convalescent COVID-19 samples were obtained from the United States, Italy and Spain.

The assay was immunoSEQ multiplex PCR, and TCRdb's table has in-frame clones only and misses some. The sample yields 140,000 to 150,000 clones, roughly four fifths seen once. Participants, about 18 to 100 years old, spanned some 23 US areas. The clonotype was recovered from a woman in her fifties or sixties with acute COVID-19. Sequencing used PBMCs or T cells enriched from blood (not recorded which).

The CDR3 coding sequence is TGTGCCAGTCGAGACAGGGGGTATGATTCACCCCTCCACTTT. It translates to CASRDRGYDSPLHF. The rearrangement joins TRBV19 to TRBJ1-6; 9 nucleotides align to TRBD1. This CDR3 comprises 14 residues. Per the germline V gene, CDR1 is LNHDA and CDR2 is SQIVND (reference sequence). V dropped 8 bases and J dropped 8; count of bases not matched to a gene: 7.